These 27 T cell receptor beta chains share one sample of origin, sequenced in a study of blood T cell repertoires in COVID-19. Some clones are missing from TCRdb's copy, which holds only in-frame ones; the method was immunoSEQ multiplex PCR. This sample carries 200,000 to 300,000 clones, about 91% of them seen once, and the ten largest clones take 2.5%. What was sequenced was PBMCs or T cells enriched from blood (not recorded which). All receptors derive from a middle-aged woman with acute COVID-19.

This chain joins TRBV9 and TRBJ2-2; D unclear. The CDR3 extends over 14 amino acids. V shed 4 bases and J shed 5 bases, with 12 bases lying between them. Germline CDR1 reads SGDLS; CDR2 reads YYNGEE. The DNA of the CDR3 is TGTGCCAGCAGCCCCGGTCTGGAGACCGGGGAGCTGTTTTTT. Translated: CASSPGLETGELFF.

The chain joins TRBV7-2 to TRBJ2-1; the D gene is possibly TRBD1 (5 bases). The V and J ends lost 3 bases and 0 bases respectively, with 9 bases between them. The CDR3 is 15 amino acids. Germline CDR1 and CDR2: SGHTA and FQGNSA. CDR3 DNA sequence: TGTGCCAGCAGCTTTGGGGCTAGCTCCTACAATGAGCAGTTCTTC. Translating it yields CASSFGASSYNEQFF.

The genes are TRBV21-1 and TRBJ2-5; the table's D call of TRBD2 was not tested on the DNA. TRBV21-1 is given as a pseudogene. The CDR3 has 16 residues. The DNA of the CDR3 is TGTGCCAGCAGCAAAATGGCACCGGGCGGGGAAGAGACCCAGTACTTC. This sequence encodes CASSKMAPGGEETQYF.

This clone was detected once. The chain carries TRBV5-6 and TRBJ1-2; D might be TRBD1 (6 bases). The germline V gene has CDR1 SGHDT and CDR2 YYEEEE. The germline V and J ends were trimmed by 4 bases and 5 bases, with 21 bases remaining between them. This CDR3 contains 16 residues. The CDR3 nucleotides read TGTGCCAGCAGCACTGTGGGCGGGGGCCCTATATATGGCTACACCTTC. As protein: CASSTVGGGPIYGYTF.

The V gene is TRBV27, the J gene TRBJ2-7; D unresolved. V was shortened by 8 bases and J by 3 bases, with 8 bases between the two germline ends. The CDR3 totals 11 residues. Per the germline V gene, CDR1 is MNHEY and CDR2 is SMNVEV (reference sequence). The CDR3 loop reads CASRGVYEQYF. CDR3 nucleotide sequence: TGTGCCAGCCGCGGTGTCTACGAGCAGTACTTC.

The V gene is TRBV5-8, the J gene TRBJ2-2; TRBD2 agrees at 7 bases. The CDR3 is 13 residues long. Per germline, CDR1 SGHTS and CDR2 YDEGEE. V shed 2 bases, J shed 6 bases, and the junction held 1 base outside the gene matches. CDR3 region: CASSFGLAGELFF. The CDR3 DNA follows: TGTGCCAGCAGCTTCGGACTAGCCGGGGAGCTGTTTTTT.

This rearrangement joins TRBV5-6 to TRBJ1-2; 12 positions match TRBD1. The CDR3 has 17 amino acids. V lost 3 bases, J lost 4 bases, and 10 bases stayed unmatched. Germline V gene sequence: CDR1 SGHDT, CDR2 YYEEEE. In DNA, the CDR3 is TGTGCCAGCAGCTCCGTTGTGGGACAGGGGGCTCTCTATGGCTACACCTTC. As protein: CASSSVVGQGALYGYTF.

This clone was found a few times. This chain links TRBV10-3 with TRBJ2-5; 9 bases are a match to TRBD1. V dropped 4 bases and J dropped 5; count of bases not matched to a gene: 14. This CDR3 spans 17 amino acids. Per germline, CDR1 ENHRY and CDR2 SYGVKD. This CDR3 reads CAISAAQGARGGETQYF. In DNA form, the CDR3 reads TGTGCCATCAGTGCGGCACAGGGGGCACGCGGTGGGGAGACCCAGTACTTC.

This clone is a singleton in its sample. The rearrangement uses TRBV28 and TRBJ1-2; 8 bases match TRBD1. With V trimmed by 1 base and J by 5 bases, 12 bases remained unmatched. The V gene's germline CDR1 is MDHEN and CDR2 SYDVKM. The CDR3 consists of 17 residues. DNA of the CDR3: TGTGCCAGCAGTTTATTCCGCCGAGACAGGGGTGGATATGGCTACACCTTC. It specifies CASSLFRRDRGGYGYTF.

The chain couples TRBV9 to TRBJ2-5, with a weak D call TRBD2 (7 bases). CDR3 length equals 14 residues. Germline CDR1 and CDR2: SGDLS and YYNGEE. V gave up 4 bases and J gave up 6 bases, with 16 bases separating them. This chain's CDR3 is CASSPGGTYQTQYF. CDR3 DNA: TGTGCCAGCAGCCCGGGGGGCACTTACCAGACCCAGTACTTC.

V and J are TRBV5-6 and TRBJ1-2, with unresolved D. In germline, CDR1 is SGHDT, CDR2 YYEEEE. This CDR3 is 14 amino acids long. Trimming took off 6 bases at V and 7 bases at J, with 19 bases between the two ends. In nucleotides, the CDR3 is TGTGCCAGCATCTACCGGGGAGGGATAGGTGGCTACACCTTC. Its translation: CASIYRGGIGGYTF.

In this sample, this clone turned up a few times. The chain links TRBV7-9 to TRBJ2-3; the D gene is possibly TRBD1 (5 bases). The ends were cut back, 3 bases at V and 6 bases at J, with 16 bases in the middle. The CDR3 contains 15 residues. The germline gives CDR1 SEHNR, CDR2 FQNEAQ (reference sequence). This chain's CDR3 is CASSFRRGPQDTQYF. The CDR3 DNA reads TGTGCCAGCAGCTTTAGAAGGGGCCCCCAGGATACGCAGTATTTT.

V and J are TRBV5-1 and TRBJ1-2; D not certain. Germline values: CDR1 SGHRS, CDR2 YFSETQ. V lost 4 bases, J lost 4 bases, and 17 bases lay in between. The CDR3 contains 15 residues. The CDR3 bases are TGCGCCAGCAGCCACGAGGTTGGAAGCAGCTATGGCTACACCTTC. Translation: CASSHEVGSSYGYTF.

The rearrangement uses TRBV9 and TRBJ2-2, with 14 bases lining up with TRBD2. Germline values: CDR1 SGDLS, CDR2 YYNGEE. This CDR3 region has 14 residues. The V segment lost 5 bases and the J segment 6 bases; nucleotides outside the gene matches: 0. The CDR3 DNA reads TGTGCCAGCAGGACTAGCGGGAGGGCCGGGGAGCTGTTTTTT. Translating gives CASRTSGRAGELFF. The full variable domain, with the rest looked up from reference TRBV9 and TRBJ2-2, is DSGVTQTPKHLITATGQRVTLRCSPRSGDLSVYWYQQSLDQGLQFLIQYYNGEERAKGNILERFSAQQFPDLHSELNLSSLELGDSALYFCASRTSGRAGELFFGEGSRLTVL.

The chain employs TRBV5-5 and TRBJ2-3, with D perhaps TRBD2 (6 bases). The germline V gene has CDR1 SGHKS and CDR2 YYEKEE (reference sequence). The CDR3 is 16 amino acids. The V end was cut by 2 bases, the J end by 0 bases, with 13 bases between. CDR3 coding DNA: TGTGCCAGCAGCTTCCTTCTCGCGGGAAGCACAGATACGCAGTATTTT. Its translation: CASSFLLAGSTDTQYF.

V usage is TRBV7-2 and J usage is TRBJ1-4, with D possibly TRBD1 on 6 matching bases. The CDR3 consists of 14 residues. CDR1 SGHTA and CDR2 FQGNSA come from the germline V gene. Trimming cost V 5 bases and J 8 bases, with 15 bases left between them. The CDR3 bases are TGTGCCAGCAGCACCTGGGGGGGCCTGGAAAAACTGTTTTTT. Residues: CASSTWGGLEKLFF.

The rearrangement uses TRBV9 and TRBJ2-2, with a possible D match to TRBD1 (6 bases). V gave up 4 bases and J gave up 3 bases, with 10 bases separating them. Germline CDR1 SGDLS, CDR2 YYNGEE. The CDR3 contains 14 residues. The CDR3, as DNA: TGTGCCAGCAGCCCCCGACAGGACACCGGGGAGCTGTTTTTT. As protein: CASSPRQDTGELFF. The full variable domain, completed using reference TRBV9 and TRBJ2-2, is DSGVTQTPKHLITATGQRVTLRCSPRSGDLSVYWYQQSLDQGLQFLIQYYNGEERAKGNILERFSAQQFPDLHSELNLSSLELGDSALYFCASSPRQDTGELFFGEGSRLTVL.

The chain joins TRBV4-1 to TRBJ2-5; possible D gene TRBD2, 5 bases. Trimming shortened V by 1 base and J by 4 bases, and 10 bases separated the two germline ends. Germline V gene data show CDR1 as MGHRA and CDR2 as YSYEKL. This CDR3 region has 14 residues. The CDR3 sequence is CASSQVSGLETQYF. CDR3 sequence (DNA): TGCGCCAGCAGCCAAGTCTCGGGGTTAGAGACCCAGTACTTC.

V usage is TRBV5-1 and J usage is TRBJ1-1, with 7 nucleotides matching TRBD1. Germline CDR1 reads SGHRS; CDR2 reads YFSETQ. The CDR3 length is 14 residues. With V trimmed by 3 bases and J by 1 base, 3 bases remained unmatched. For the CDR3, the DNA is TGCGCCAGCAGCTCGGGACAGAAGAACACTGAAGCTTTCTTT. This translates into CASSSGQKNTEAFF.

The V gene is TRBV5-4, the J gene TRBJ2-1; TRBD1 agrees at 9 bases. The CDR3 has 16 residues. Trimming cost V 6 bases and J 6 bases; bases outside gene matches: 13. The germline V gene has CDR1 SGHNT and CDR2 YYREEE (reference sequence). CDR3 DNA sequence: TGTGCCAGCACCCGGCCGGGGACAGGGAGCTTCAATGAGCAGTTCTTC. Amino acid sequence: CASTRPGTGSFNEQFF.

Here the CDR3 DNA reads TGCGCCAGCACCCCGGCTCATAGCTTGGAGGGCTACACCTTC. Its translation: CASTPAHSLEGYTF. The V and J genes are TRBV5-1 and TRBJ1-2; no clear D gene. V gave up 6 bases and J gave up 8 bases, with 20 bases separating them. This CDR3 contains 14 residues. Germline V gives CDR1 SGHRS, CDR2 YFSETQ.

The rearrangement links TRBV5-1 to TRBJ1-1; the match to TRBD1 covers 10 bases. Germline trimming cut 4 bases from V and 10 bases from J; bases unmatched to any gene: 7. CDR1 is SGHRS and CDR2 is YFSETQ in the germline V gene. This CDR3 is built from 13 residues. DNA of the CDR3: TGCGCCAGCAGCCCTGGACAGGGGGTATTAGCTTTCTTT. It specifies CASSPGQGVLAFF.

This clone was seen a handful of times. CDR3 protein: CASSLNGDRGSSGEQYF. CDR3 DNA: TGTGCCAGCAGCCTAAACGGGGACAGGGGATCTAGTGGCGAGCAGTACTTC. The rearrangement uses TRBV7-9 and TRBJ2-7, with 10 bases lining up with TRBD1. The germline V gene has CDR1 SEHNR and CDR2 FQNEAQ (reference sequence). This CDR3 contains 17 residues. Trimming removed 5 bases from V and 6 bases from J; junction bases left unmatched: 16.

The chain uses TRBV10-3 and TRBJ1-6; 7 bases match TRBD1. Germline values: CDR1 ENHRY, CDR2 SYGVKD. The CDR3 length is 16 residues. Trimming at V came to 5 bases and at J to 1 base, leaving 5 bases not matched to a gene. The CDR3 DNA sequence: TGTGCCATCAGTCGAACAGGGGAATCCTATAATTCACCCCTCCACTTT. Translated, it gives CAISRTGESYNSPLHF.

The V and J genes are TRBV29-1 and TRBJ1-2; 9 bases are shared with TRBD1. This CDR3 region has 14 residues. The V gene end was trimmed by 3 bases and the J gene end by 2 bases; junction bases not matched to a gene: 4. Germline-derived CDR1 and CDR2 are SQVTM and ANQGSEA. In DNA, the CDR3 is TGCAGCGTTGACCCGACAGGGGGGAACTATGGCTACACCTTC. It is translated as CSVDPTGGNYGYTF.

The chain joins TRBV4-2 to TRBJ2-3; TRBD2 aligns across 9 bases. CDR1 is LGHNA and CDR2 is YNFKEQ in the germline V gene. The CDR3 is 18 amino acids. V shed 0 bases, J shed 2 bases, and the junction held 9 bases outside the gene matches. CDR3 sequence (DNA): TGTGCCAGCAGCCAAGATCGGGTAGCGGGGGCCTTCACAGATACGCAGTATTTT. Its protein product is CASSQDRVAGAFTDTQYF.

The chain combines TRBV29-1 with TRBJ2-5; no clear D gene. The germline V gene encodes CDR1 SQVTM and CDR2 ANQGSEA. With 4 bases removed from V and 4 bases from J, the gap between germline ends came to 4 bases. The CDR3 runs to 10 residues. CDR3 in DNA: TGCAGCGTTGTCAGAGAGACCCAGTACTTC. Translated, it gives CSVVRETQYF.